Sequencing of this T cell receptor beta chain was carried out in a study of graft-versus-host responses after intestinal transplantation. This CDR3 is built from 13 residues. Germline V gene sequence: CDR1 SGHTS, CDR2 YDEGEE. V gave up 5 bases and J gave up 6 bases, with 15 bases separating them. From the graft tissue, intraepithelial and lamina propria lymphocytes were released through processing. Here immunoSEQ multiplex PCR was the method, and the copy in TCRdb shows in-frame clones only, minus some. The profile shows about 13,000 clones, 74% of them singletons. This clone rates as medium-sized. This receptor was taken from a human patient who received an intestinal transplant, so some T cells may come from the graft donor. The material was ileum tissue, obtained 16 days after intestinal transplant. The chain joins TRBV5-8 to TRBJ2-7; D may be TRBD1 (8 bases). The chain's CDR3 is CASSRQGRGEQYF. CDR3 coding DNA: TGTGCCAGCAGTAGACAGGGGAGGGGCGAGCAGTACTTC.